This passage covers 26 T cell receptor beta chains from one sample sequenced in a study of OX40 agonist ivuxolimab in advanced cancers. The library was obtained by the immunoSEQ multiplex PCR assay. TCRdb stores this immuneACCESS table with in-frame sequences only. Part of the clones is absent; in the studies checked, under half of the shortfall reflects unresolved V genes, and no reason is known for the rest. Within this sample are approximately 90,000 clones, with 87% of them counted one time only. In total, the top ten clones hold roughly 1.4% of the sample. The specimen comprised CD4+ or CD8+ T cells sorted from blood, sampled in a trial of the OX40 agonist ivuxolimab. These receptors all stem from an adult with an advanced solid tumor such as melanoma, head and neck, liver or kidney cancer.

The chain uses TRBV9 and TRBJ2-3; the match to TRBD2 covers 7 bases. CDR3 length equals 12 residues. Unmatched junction bases numbered 5, after V lost 7 bases and J lost 6 bases. In germline, CDR1 is SGDLS, CDR2 YYNGEE. As DNA, the CDR3 is TGTGCCAGCCTTGGGGAGGGCGATACGCAGTATTTT. It translates to CASLGEGDTQYF.

The rearrangement links TRBV7-2 to TRBJ2-1; D is uncertain. CDR1 and CDR2 from the germline V gene are SGHTA and FQGNSA. The CDR3 contains 12 residues. With 6 bases removed from V and 10 bases from J, the gap between germline ends came to 13 bases. CDR3 DNA sequence: TGTGCCAGCAGACGCAATCCGGGCGAGCAGTTCTTC. It specifies CASRRNPGEQFF.

The genes are TRBV27 and TRBJ2-3, with D possibly matching TRBD1 (6 bases). Germline loops: CDR1 MNHEY, CDR2 SMNVEV (reference sequence). V lost 7 bases to trimming and J lost 2 bases, with 16 bases between them. The CDR3 length is 15 residues. This CDR3 is CASTNTGTVTDTQYF. Written as DNA, the CDR3 is TGTGCCAGCACCAATACAGGGACCGTCACAGATACGCAGTATTTT.

CDR3 sequence reads: CASSQDQLEETQYF. CDR3 in DNA: TGCGCCAGCAGCCAAGATCAACTAGAGGAGACCCAGTACTTC. This chain uses TRBV4-1 with TRBJ2-5; D may be TRBD2 (5 bases). The ends were cut back, 0 bases at V and 5 bases at J, with 10 bases in the middle. CDR3 length: 14 amino acids. CDR1 is MGHRA, CDR2 YSYEKL, per germline.

This clone was seen only a few times. The chain is built from TRBV7-9 and TRBJ2-3; TRBD2 matches at 12 bases. Germline V gives CDR1 SEHNR, CDR2 FQNEAQ (reference sequence). Trimming cost V 5 bases and J 0 bases; bases outside gene matches: 9. The CDR3 is 18 amino acids. CDR3 residues: CASSRGLAGPSSTDTQYF. Here the CDR3 DNA reads TGTGCCAGCAGCCGAGGACTAGCGGGACCCTCTAGCACAGATACGCAGTATTTT.

The rearrangement joins TRBV18 to TRBJ2-1; a possible D gene is TRBD2 (6 bases). Germline lookup yields CDR1 KGHSH and CDR2 LQKENI. V gave up 3 bases and J gave up 8 bases, with 17 bases separating them. The CDR3 has 15 residues. CDR3 in DNA: TGTGCCAGCTCACCCGGACGCGGTTCGGGGGATGAGCAGTTCTTC. Protein sequence: CASSPGRGSGDEQFF.

In its sample, this clone was seen once. The chain links TRBV19 to TRBJ2-1; 9 bases are shared with TRBD2. Germline V gene lookup returns CDR1 LNHDA and CDR2 SQIVND (reference sequence). The ends lost 3 bases at V and 13 bases at J; junction bases unmatched: 19. The CDR3 loop spans 17 amino acids. CDR3 residues: CASSIPSRAGGPAEQFF. CDR3 DNA sequence: TGTGCCAGTAGTATCCCCTCGCGGGCGGGAGGGCCGGCCGAACAGTTCTTC.

This chain uses TRBV21-1 with TRBJ1-5. TRBV21-1 counts as a pseudogene. The CDR3 has 21 residues. CDR3: CASSKAETVSPTGARGQPQHF. The CDR3, as DNA: TGTGCCAGCAGCAAAGCGGAGACCGTGAGTCCAACGGGGGCTCGGGGACAGCCCCAGCATTTT.

This chain joins TRBV19 and TRBJ1-1, with TRBD1 matching 8 bases. There are 13 residues in the CDR3. With V trimmed by 10 bases and J by 1 base, 5 bases remained unmatched. Germline CDR1 LNHDA, CDR2 SQIVND (reference sequence). The CDR3 sequence is CAISGGANTEAFF. For the CDR3, the DNA is TGTGCCATCTCAGGGGGCGCGAACACTGAAGCTTTCTTT. Variable domain in full (rest from reference TRBV19 and TRBJ1-1): DGGITQSPKYLFRKEGQNVTLSCEQNLNHDAMYWYRQDPGQGLRLIYYSQIVNDFQKGDIAEGYSVSREKKESFPLTVTSAQKNPTAFYLCAISGGANTEAFFGQGTRLTVV.

For the CDR3, the DNA is TGTGCCAGCAGTCCCCCCGGGTCGCAGTGGTCCCAGCATTTT. Amino acids: CASSPPGSQWSQHF. The chain carries TRBV28 and TRBJ1-5; D is ambiguous. The CDR3 sequence is 14 residues long. Per germline, CDR1 MDHEN and CDR2 SYDVKM. Trimming removed 5 bases from V and 11 bases from J, with 19 bases in between.

The chain uses TRBV30 and TRBJ2-7; D is perhaps TRBD2 (6 bases). This CDR3 has 15 amino acids. CDR1 is GTSNPN and CDR2 is SVGIG in the germline V gene (reference sequence). V was pared by 0 bases and J by 0 bases, with 12 bases between. The CDR3 DNA reads TGTGCCTGGAGTGTTACCGCGGGATACTCCTACGAGCAGTACTTC. Translated: CAWSVTAGYSYEQYF.

The chain is built from TRBV19 and TRBJ2-1; the D gene is possibly TRBD1 (6 bases). CDR1 and CDR2 from the germline V gene are LNHDA and SQIVND (reference sequence). The CDR3 runs to 15 residues. Trimming stripped 3 bases from V and 10 bases from J, with 19 bases between. The CDR3 region is CASSIGNNPGVEQFF. DNA for the CDR3: TGTGCCAGTAGTATCGGTAATAACCCAGGGGTCGAGCAGTTCTTC.

The chain is built from TRBV6-4 and TRBJ1-1, with D hard to call. Looked up from germline, CDR1 is MRHNA and CDR2 is SNTAGT. V was cut by 5 bases and J by 3 bases, with 10 bases left in between. The CDR3 is 13 residues long. The DNA for the CDR3 is TGTGCCAGCAGTTATACTCGGGACACTGAAGCTTTCTTT. Its translation: CASSYTRDTEAFF.

This chain links TRBV6-5 with TRBJ2-7; 7 bases agree with TRBD1. V was clipped by 6 bases and J by 4 bases; unmatched bases: 9. The germline CDR1 and CDR2 sequences are MNHEY and SVGAGI. The CDR3 length is 14 residues. CDR3 DNA: TGTGCCAGCAGACAGGACAGGACAAGTTACGAGCAGTACTTC. Translation gives CASRQDRTSYEQYF.

The chain combines TRBV29-1 with TRBJ1-2, with unresolved D. Per germline, CDR1 SQVTM and CDR2 ANQGSEA. The CDR3 loop spans 11 amino acids. The V and J ends lost 6 bases and 8 bases respectively, with 13 bases between them. This CDR3 reads CSVGSERGYTF. The CDR3 DNA is TGCAGCGTCGGGAGCGAAAGGGGCTACACCTTC. The full variable domain, in which reference TRBV29-1 and TRBJ1-2 provide the parts outside the CDR3, is SAVISQKPSRDICQRGTSLTIQCQVDSQVTMMFWYRQQPGQSLTLIATANQGSEATYESGFVIDKFPISRPNLTFSTLTVSNMSPEDSSIYLCSVGSERGYTFGSGTRLTVV.

The chain has TRBV5-4 and TRBJ2-1, with D unclear. Germline-derived CDR1 and CDR2 are SGHNT and YYREEE (reference sequence). The CDR3 is made up of 15 amino acids. Trimming pared 0 bases from V and 5 bases from J, leaving 12 bases between. CDR3 region: CASSLGLGWDNEQFF. The DNA for the CDR3 is TGTGCCAGCAGCTTGGGGCTAGGGTGGGACAATGAGCAGTTCTTC.

The rearrangement links TRBV30 to TRBJ1-5; TRBD1 is a possible D gene (5 bases). Trimming left V 3 bases short and J 7 bases short, with 13 bases between. The germline V gene encodes CDR1 GTSNPN and CDR2 SVGIG (reference sequence). CDR3 length equals 13 residues. Written as DNA, the CDR3 is TGTGCCTGGAGGAAGGGGACCTCCCAGCCCCAGCATTTT. It encodes CAWRKGTSQPQHF. The full variable domain, its missing parts supplied by reference TRBV30 and TRBJ1-5, is SQTIHQWPATLVQPVGSPLSLECTVEGTSNPNLYWYRQAAGRGLQLLFYSVGIGQISSEVPQNLSASRPQDRQFILSSKKLLLSDSGFYLCAWRKGTSQPQHFGDGTRLSIL.

This chain connects TRBV19 to TRBJ1-3; D possibly corresponds to TRBD1 (6 bases). Germline V gives CDR1 LNHDA, CDR2 SQIVND (reference sequence). This CDR3 has 16 amino acids. V was clipped by 4 bases and J by 2 bases, with 15 bases between them. This CDR3 is CASSRTGSIAGNTIYF. DNA for the CDR3: TGTGCCAGTAGTAGAACAGGGAGTATCGCTGGAAACACCATATATTTT.

The gene calls are TRBV5-1 and TRBJ2-2; maybe TRBD1 (5 bases). The CDR3 has 15 residues. Per germline, CDR1 SGHRS and CDR2 YFSETQ. Trimming stripped 4 bases from V and 1 base from J, with 11 bases between. CDR3 amino acids: CASSTVGQNTGELFF. The CDR3 coding sequence is TGCGCCAGCAGCACGGTCGGACAGAACACCGGGGAGCTGTTTTTT.

The rearrangement joins TRBV19 to TRBJ2-3; TRBD1 might be the D (6 bases). In germline, CDR1 is LNHDA, CDR2 SQIVND (reference sequence). V lost 5 bases to trimming and J lost 0 bases, with 15 bases between them. The CDR3 is 16 amino acids. The CDR3 spells CASSSPGHQSTDTQYF. The CDR3 nucleotides are TGTGCCAGTAGTTCTCCGGGACACCAGAGCACAGATACGCAGTATTTT.

This chain joins TRBV30 and TRBJ1-5; D possibly corresponds to TRBD1 (6 bases). Trimming left V 3 bases short and J 3 bases short, with 9 bases between. Germline-derived CDR1 and CDR2 are GTSNPN and SVGIG (reference sequence). CDR3 size: 13 residues. The CDR3 sequence is CAWRSGDNQPQHF. The CDR3 nucleotides read TGTGCCTGGAGATCAGGGGACAATCAGCCCCAGCATTTT.

This chain joins TRBV4-1 and TRBJ1-1; D gene uncertain. Germline lookup yields CDR1 MGHRA and CDR2 YSYEKL. This CDR3 contains 15 residues. V lost 1 base and J lost 0, with 9 bases in between. This CDR3 is CASSQAGALNTEAFF. Written as DNA, the CDR3 is TGCGCCAGCAGCCAAGCCGGCGCTCTGAACACTGAAGCTTTCTTT.

The rearrangement joins TRBV18 to TRBJ2-2; 10 nucleotides agree with TRBD2. The CDR3 is 16 residues long. The V segment lost 4 bases and the J segment 3 bases; nucleotides outside the gene matches: 5. Germline CDR1 KGHSH, CDR2 LQKENI. CDR3 sequence reads: CASSRAGGPDTGELFF. CDR3 sequence (DNA): TGTGCCAGCTCACGAGCGGGGGGGCCGGACACCGGGGAGCTGTTTTTT.

This clone was picked up a small number of times. The chain joins TRBV14 to TRBJ2-6, with unresolved D. The CDR3 is 17 residues long. The germline gives CDR1 SGHDN, CDR2 FVKESK. Trimming took off 6 bases at V and 0 bases at J, with 15 bases between the two ends. CDR3 protein: CASRLWTVLSGANVLTF. The DNA for the CDR3 is TGTGCCAGCAGACTATGGACGGTACTCTCTGGGGCCAACGTCCTGACTTTC.

V is TRBV7-2 and J is TRBJ2-7; 7 bases map to TRBD2. CDR1 SGHTA and CDR2 FQGNSA come from the germline V gene. V dropped 4 bases and J dropped 2; count of bases not matched to a gene: 2. The CDR3 is 13 residues long. The CDR3 loop reads CASSSAGAYEQYF. The CDR3 nucleotides are TGTGCCAGCAGCTCGGCGGGGGCCTACGAGCAGTACTTC.

The chain uses TRBV19 and TRBJ2-6; D not certain. The V gene's germline CDR1 is LNHDA and CDR2 SQIVND (reference sequence). Trimming pared 3 bases from V and 0 bases from J, leaving 6 bases between. CDR3 length equals 15 residues. CDR3 amino acids: CASSILASGANVLTF. Here the CDR3 DNA reads TGTGCCAGTAGTATCTTGGCCTCTGGGGCCAACGTCCTGACTTTC.